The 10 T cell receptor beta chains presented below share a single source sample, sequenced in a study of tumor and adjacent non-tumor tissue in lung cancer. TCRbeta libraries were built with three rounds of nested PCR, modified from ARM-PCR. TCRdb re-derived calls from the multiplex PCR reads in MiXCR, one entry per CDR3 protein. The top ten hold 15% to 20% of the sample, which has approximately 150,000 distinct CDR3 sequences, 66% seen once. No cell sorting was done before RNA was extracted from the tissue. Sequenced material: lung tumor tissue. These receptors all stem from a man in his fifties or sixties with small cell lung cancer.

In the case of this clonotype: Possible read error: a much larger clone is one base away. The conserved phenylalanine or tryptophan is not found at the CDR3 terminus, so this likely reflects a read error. As DNA, the CDR3 is TGTGCCGGCAGCTTACATACTCCAGGGACCGGGGAGCTGTTTGTT. Amino acids: CAGSLHTPGTGELFV. This sequence joins TRBV11-2 and TRBJ2-2, with a tentative D call TRBD1 (5 bases). Germline CDR1 is SGHAT and CDR2 is FQNNGV. The CDR3 length is 15 residues.

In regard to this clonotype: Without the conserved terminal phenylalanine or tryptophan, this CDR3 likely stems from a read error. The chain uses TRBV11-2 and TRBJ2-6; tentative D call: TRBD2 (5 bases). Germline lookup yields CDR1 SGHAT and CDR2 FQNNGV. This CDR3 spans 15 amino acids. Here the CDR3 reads CASSLSGDGTNVLTI. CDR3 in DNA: TGTGCCAGTAGCTTGTCCGGGGATGGGACCAACGTCCTGACTATC.

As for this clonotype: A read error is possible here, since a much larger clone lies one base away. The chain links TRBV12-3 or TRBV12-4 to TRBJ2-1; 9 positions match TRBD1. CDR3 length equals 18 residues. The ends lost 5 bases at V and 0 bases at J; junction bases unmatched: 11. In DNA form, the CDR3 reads TGTGCCAGCAGTGCCCCCCCGGGACAGGGAAGCTCCTACAATGAGCAGTTCTTC. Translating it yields CASSAPPGQGSSYNEQFF.

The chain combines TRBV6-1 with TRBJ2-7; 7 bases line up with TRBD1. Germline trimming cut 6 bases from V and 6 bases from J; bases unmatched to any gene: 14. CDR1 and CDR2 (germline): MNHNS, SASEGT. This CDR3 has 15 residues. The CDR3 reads CASRKERDRGLEQYF. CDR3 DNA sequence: TGTGCCAGCAGAAAGGAGAGGGACAGAGGGCTCGAGCAGTACTTC.

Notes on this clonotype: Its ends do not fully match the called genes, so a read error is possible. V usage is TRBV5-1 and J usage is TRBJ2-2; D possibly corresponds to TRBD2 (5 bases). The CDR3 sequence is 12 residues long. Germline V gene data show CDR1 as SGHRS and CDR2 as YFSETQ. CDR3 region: CASSWGAWELFF. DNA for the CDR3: TGCGCCAGCAGCTGGGGAGCCTGGGAGTTGTTTTTT. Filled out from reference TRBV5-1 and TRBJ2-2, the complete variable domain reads KAGVTQTPRYLIKTRGQQVTLSCSPISGHRSVSWYQQTPGQGLQFLFEYFSETQRNKGNFPGRFSGRQFSNSRSEMNVSTLELGDSALYLCASSWGAWELFFGEGSRLTVL.

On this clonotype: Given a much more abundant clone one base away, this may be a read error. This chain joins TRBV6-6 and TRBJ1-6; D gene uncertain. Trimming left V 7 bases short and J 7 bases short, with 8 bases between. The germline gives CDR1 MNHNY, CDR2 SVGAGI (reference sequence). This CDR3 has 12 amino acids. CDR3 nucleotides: TGTGCCAGCACTAGACTGAATTCACCCCTCCACTTT. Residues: CASTRLNSPLHF.

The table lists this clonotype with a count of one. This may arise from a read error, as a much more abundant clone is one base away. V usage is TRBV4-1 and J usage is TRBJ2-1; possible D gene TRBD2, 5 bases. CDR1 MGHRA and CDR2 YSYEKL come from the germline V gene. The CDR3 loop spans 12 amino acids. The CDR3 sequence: CASSQVAGEHFF. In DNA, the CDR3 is TGCGCCAGCAGCCAAGTGGCGGGTGAGCACTTCTTC.

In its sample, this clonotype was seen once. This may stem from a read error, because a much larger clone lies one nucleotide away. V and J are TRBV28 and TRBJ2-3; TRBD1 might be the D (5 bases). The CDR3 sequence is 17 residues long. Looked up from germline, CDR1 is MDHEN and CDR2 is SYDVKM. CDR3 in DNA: TGTGCCGGCAGTTTAGTACCAGGGTTTTCTAGCACAGATACGCAGTATTTT. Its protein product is CAGSLVPGFSSTDTQYF.

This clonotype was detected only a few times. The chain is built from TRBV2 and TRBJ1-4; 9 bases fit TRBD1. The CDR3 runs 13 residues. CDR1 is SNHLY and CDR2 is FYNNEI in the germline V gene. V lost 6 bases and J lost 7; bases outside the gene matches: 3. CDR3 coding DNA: TGTGCCAGCAGACAGGGGGCGGGTGAAAAACTGTTTTTT. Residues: CASRQGAGEKLFF.

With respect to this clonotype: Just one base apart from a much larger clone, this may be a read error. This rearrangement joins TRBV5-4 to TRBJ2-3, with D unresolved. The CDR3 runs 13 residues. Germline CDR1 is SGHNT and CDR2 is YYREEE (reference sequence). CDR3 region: CVSSPSSTDTQYF. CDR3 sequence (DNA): TGTGTCAGCAGCCCATCTAGCACAGATACGCAGTATTTT.